A single sample gave rise to the 29 T cell receptor beta chains below, sequenced in a study of control samples from healthy donors and cancer patients. Assay used: immunoSEQ multiplex PCR; TCRdb lists only in-frame clones, some missing. Seen here are about 150,000 clones, over 85% observed once, and the top ten hold about 5.6%. Specimen: blood. The receptors shown here come from a man aged 35-49 years in good health.

The V and J genes are TRBV3-1 (or the pseudogene TRBV3-2) and TRBJ2-5; D is possibly TRBD1 (6 bases). V lost 0 bases and J lost 4, with 21 bases in between. The CDR3 contains 18 residues. The germline CDR1 and CDR2 sequences are LGHDT and YNNKEL (reference sequence). CDR3 residues: CASSQDSPTGPPGETQYF. CDR3 coding DNA: TGTGCCAGCAGCCAAGATTCCCCCACAGGGCCCCCGGGAGAGACCCAGTACTTC.

This CDR3 is CASSQGSWNSGNTIYF. CDR3 sequence (DNA): TGTGCCAGCAGCCAAGGGTCGTGGAACTCTGGAAACACCATATATTTT. The J gene is TRBJ1-3, the V gene TRBV3-1 (or the pseudogene TRBV3-2); no definite D call. V lost 1 base to trimming and J lost 0 bases, with 10 bases between them. The CDR3 contains 16 residues. Per the germline V gene, CDR1 is LGHDT and CDR2 is YNNKEL (reference sequence).

This chain links TRBV24-1 with TRBJ2-1; D is possibly TRBD2 (5 bases). The CDR3 runs to 14 residues. V dropped 1 base and J dropped 9 bases, with 12 bases sitting between them. In germline, CDR1 is KGHDR, CDR2 SFDVKD. CDR3 loop: CATSDFSSGPEQFF. In nucleotides, the CDR3 is TGTGCCACCAGTGATTTTTCAAGCGGCCCTGAGCAGTTCTTC.

The chain's CDR3 is CAISVRGGETQYF. CDR3 bases: TGTGCCATCAGTGTCCGGGGAGGTGAGACCCAGTACTTC. This chain links TRBV10-3 with TRBJ2-5; TRBD2 is a possible D gene (6 bases). Looked up from germline, CDR1 is ENHRY and CDR2 is SYGVKD. This CDR3 region has 13 residues. V was pared by 4 bases and J by 5 bases, with 11 bases between.

The genes are TRBV5-4 and TRBJ2-1; possibly TRBD1 for D (6 bases). The CDR3 runs 11 residues. Germline CDR1 SGHNT, CDR2 YYREEE (reference sequence). With 9 bases removed from V and 4 bases from J, the gap between germline ends came to 8 bases. The CDR3: CATGQYNEQFF. The CDR3, as DNA: TGTGCCACTGGACAGTACAATGAGCAGTTCTTC.

On this clone itself: The junction does not match germline at one end; this may be a read error. The rearrangement uses TRBV2 and TRBJ1-2; D possibly corresponds to TRBD1 (5 bases). Germline lookup yields CDR1 SNHLY and CDR2 FYNNEI. The CDR3 sequence is 13 residues long. CDR3 in amino acids: CASVAGPSYGYIF. As DNA, the CDR3 is TGTGCCAGCGTGGCGGGGCCCAGCTATGGCTACATCTTC.

The chain has TRBV30 and TRBJ1-6; 9 nucleotides line up with TRBD1. Germline lookup yields CDR1 GTSNPN and CDR2 SVGIG (reference sequence). V dropped 3 bases and J dropped 7; count of bases not matched to a gene: 7. CDR3 size: 15 residues. CDR3 amino acids: CAWREWTGDNSPLHF. The DNA for the CDR3 is TGTGCCTGGAGGGAATGGACAGGGGACAATTCACCCCTCCACTTT.

This chain connects TRBV6-5 to TRBJ2-7, with a possible D match to TRBD1 (6 bases). This CDR3 is built from 15 residues. Germline CDR1 and CDR2: MNHEY and SVGAGI. V dropped 0 bases and J dropped 0 bases, with 9 bases sitting between them. CDR3 in DNA: TGTGCCAGCAGTTACTCGAGAGGGGGCTCCTACGAGCAGTACTTC. The encoded protein is CASSYSRGGSYEQYF.

The V and J genes are TRBV11-2 and TRBJ2-3, with D possibly being TRBD1 or TRBD2 (5 bases each). CDR1 and CDR2 from the germline V gene are SGHAT and FQNNGV. There are 14 residues in the CDR3. The V and J ends lost 5 bases and 6 bases respectively, with 15 bases between them. The CDR3 DNA sequence: TGTGCCAGCAGCGCTACAGGTTCGGGGGATACGCAGTATTTT. Translating it yields CASSATGSGDTQYF.

The genes are TRBV7-9 and TRBJ1-1; TRBD1 matches at 7 bases. There are 14 residues in the CDR3. Germline-derived CDR1 and CDR2 are SEHNR and FQNEAQ (reference sequence). Trimming at V came to 5 bases and at J to 2 bases, leaving 5 bases not matched to a gene. DNA for the CDR3: TGTGCCAGCAGCAGCCGGGACAGAAACACTGAAGCTTTCTTT. Its translation is CASSSRDRNTEAFF.

This clone was counted a single time. The genes are TRBV27 and TRBJ2-3, with D possibly TRBD1 on 6 matching bases. CDR3 size: 15 residues. Trimming removed 5 bases at V and 4 bases at J, with 16 bases between. Germline V CDR1 and CDR2: MNHEY, SMNVEV (reference sequence). CDR3 in amino acids: CASSPRMDRSDTQYF. The CDR3 DNA reads as TGTGCCAGCAGTCCACGGATGGACAGATCAGATACGCAGTATTTT.

This clone has just a few counts. This sequence joins TRBV7-2 and TRBJ2-7, with 12 bases aligning to TRBD1. The ends lost 6 bases at V and 2 bases at J; junction bases unmatched: 5. CDR1 is SGHTA and CDR2 is FQGNSA in the germline V gene. The CDR3 spans 15 residues. CDR3 sequence reads: CASSPGTGGPYEQYF. For the CDR3, the DNA is TGTGCCAGCAGTCCCGGGACAGGGGGCCCCTACGAGCAGTACTTC.

The chain employs TRBV28 and TRBJ1-2, with a tentative D call TRBD1 (6 bases). The ends were cut back, 5 bases at V and 2 bases at J, with 12 bases in the middle. The CDR3 has 14 amino acids. CDR1 and CDR2 (germline): MDHEN, SYDVKM. CDR3 loop: CASSPGGGNYGYTF. CDR3 DNA: TGTGCCAGCAGTCCCGGAGGGGGGAACTATGGCTACACCTTC.

The genes are TRBV13 and TRBJ1-1, with TRBD1 as a possible D gene (5 bases). V shed 5 bases and J shed 0 bases, with 10 bases lying between them. The CDR3 is made up of 14 amino acids. Germline CDR1 reads PRHDT; CDR2 reads FYEKMQ (reference sequence). DNA of the CDR3: TGTGCCAGCAGCCCTGGACACCTGAACACTGAAGCTTTCTTT. It is translated as CASSPGHLNTEAFF.

V is TRBV30 and J is TRBJ1-4; D gene uncertain. Trimming shortened V by 2 bases and J by 3 bases, and 13 bases separated the two germline ends. Per germline, CDR1 GTSNPN and CDR2 SVGIG (reference sequence). The CDR3 runs to 15 residues. The CDR3 spells CAWSIGTAPNEKLFF. CDR3 in DNA: TGTGCCTGGAGTATCGGAACAGCTCCTAATGAAAAACTGTTTTTT.

The rearrangement uses TRBV11-2 and TRBJ2-2; 7 nucleotides line up with TRBD2. This CDR3 comprises 17 residues. J gave up 6 bases and V 5 bases, and 15 bases lay outside the gene matches. Germline-derived CDR1 and CDR2 are SGHAT and FQNNGV. The CDR3 DNA reads as TGTGCCAGCAGCCCTAATTCGGGAGGCAGTCTGGCCGGGGAGCTGTTTTTT. This sequence encodes CASSPNSGGSLAGELFF.

The chain recombines TRBV5-4 with TRBJ1-4; D possibly corresponds to TRBD1 (5 bases). The length of the CDR3 is 15 residues. Trimming took 0 bases from V and 3 from J, leaving 9 bases between them. CDR1 and CDR2 from the germline V gene are SGHNT and YYREEE (reference sequence). The CDR3 region has the DNA TGTGCCAGCAGCTTGGCCCCGACAGCTAATGAAAAACTGTTTTTT. This encodes CASSLAPTANEKLFF.

The chain couples TRBV4-1 to TRBJ1-3; TRBD1 matches at 7 bases. Germline CDR1 reads MGHRA; CDR2 reads YSYEKL. V lost 1 base, J lost 1 base, and 7 bases stayed unmatched. This CDR3 has 17 residues. Here the CDR3 DNA reads TGCGCCAGCAGCCAAGGTGGATACAGGGGATCTGGAAACACCATATATTTT. This codes for CASSQGGYRGSGNTIYF.

V usage is TRBV21-1 and J usage is TRBJ1-4; TRBD1, the table's D call, was not compared with the DNA. TRBV21-1 is shown as a pseudogene. The CDR3 totals 19 residues. The CDR3 nucleotides are TGTGCCAGCAGCGCTGATCAGGGGCCTCTTTTGGCAACTAATGAAAAACTGTTTTTT. Residues: CASSADQGPLLATNEKLFF.

This clone was counted a single time. V and J are TRBV4-1 and TRBJ1-5; D is undetermined. This CDR3 has 13 amino acids. CDR1 is MGHRA and CDR2 is YSYEKL in the germline V gene. V was shortened by 2 bases and J by 6 bases, with 8 bases between the two germline ends. CDR3 sequence (DNA): TGCGCCAGCAGCCAATTTCTTTCTCAGCCCCAGCATTTT. The encoded protein is CASSQFLSQPQHF.

The CDR3 is CASSYGTGDEKLFF. CDR3 DNA sequence: TGTGCCAGCAGTTACGGGACAGGGGATGAAAAACTGTTTTTT. The V call is TRBV6-5, the J call TRBJ1-4, with 10 bases aligning to TRBD1. J gave up 6 bases and V 2 bases, and 0 bases lay outside the gene matches. Per the germline V gene, CDR1 is MNHEY and CDR2 is SVGAGI. CDR3 length equals 14 residues.

V usage is TRBV28 and J usage is TRBJ1-4, with TRBD1 matching 10 bases. The CDR3 length is 14 residues. Unmatched junction bases numbered 5, after V lost 5 bases and J lost 8 bases. The germline V gene has CDR1 MDHEN and CDR2 SYDVKM. CDR3 coding DNA: TGTGCCAGCAGTGCTAGGACAGGGGGGGAAAAACTGTTTTTT. It translates to CASSARTGGEKLFF.

This clone was counted only a few times. The J gene is TRBJ1-4, the V gene TRBV7-8; TRBD1 agrees at 10 bases. Germline CDR1 is SGHVS and CDR2 is FQNEAQ. The CDR3 has 14 residues. V lost 5 bases and J lost 5; bases outside the gene matches: 2. CDR3 DNA sequence: TGTGCCAGCAGCCCGGGACAGGGGAATGAAAAACTGTTTTTT. Encoded protein: CASSPGQGNEKLFF.

The V gene is TRBV19, the J gene TRBJ2-2; 11 bases line up with TRBD1. V shed 5 bases, J shed 3 bases, and the junction held 5 bases outside the gene matches. CDR3 length: 16 amino acids. From germline, CDR1 is LNHDA and CDR2 SQIVND (reference sequence). The CDR3 is CASSPGQGDYTGELFF. The CDR3, as DNA: TGTGCCAGTAGTCCGGGACAGGGGGATTACACCGGGGAGCTGTTTTTT.

This sequence joins TRBV27 and TRBJ2-6; D assignment may be TRBD1 or TRBD2 (5 bases each). V shed 3 bases and J shed 4 bases, with 10 bases lying between them. CDR1 and CDR2 (germline): MNHEY, SMNVEV (reference sequence). The CDR3 spans 15 residues. The CDR3 DNA sequence: TGTGCCAGCAGTTTTTGGGACCTGGGGGCCAACGTCCTGACTTTC. Residues: CASSFWDLGANVLTF.

This sequence joins TRBV5-6 and TRBJ2-3; D is tentatively TRBD1 or TRBD2 (5 bases each). CDR3 length: 16 amino acids. The V gene lost 6 bases and the J gene lost 1 base, with 18 bases spanning the gap. The germline gives CDR1 SGHDT, CDR2 YYEEEE. In nucleotides, the CDR3 is TGTGCCAGCACCCCCAGAGGGGCTTGGGGCACAGATACGCAGTATTTT. It translates to CASTPRGAWGTDTQYF.

The V call is TRBV4-3, the J call TRBJ2-7; 7 bases agree with TRBD1. There are 16 residues in the CDR3. Germline V gene sequence: CDR1 LGHNA, CDR2 YSLEER. V lost 0 bases and J lost 3; bases outside the gene matches: 8. In DNA form, the CDR3 reads TGCGCCAGCAGCCAAGACCGCAGACAGGGAGTCTACGAGCAGTACTTC. Translating it yields CASSQDRRQGVYEQYF.

The rearrangement uses TRBV29-1 and TRBJ1-3; TRBD1 is a possible D gene (6 bases). Looked up from germline, CDR1 is SQVTM and CDR2 is ANQGSEA. Trimming stripped 5 bases from V and 0 bases from J, with 11 bases between. The CDR3 length is 14 residues. The CDR3 sequence is CSVSGHSSGNTIYF. The CDR3 DNA follows: TGCAGCGTTTCGGGACACTCCTCTGGAAACACCATATATTTT.

On this clone itself: Germline and junction disagree at one end, which may indicate a read error. The chain combines TRBV18 with TRBJ1-3, with D possibly TRBD1 on 5 matching bases. The CDR3 length is 14 residues. The V gene's germline CDR1 is KGHSH and CDR2 LQKENI. The chain's CDR3 is CASSPGLEKRGSNF. The DNA of the CDR3 is TGTGCCAGCTCACCAGGTTTGGAAAAGAGGGGCTCGAATTTT.